These 24 T cell receptor beta chains share one sample of origin, sequenced in a study of metastatic and nonmetastatic thyroid tumors. TCRdb re-called the PCR reads through MiXCR. The table shows tens of thousands of clones, with 23% occurring only once. All patients were treatment-naive before thyroid surgery. Source material: blood. All receptors derive from a female donor with papillary thyroid cancer or a benign thyroid nodule (not recorded which). Some clones in this sample may be carry-over from other donors' samples.

The chain links TRBV7-2 to TRBJ2-7; D possibly uses TRBD1 or TRBD2 (5 bases each). The length of the CDR3 is 15 residues. Per the germline V gene, CDR1 is SGHTA and CDR2 is FQGNSA. Trimming cost V 1 base and J 0 bases, with 10 bases left between them. The CDR3, as DNA: TGTGCCAGCAGCTTAGTTCCAGGGAGCTCCTACGAGCAGTACTTC. Translating gives CASSLVPGSSYEQYF.

In this sample, this clone turned up many times. The rearrangement joins TRBV5-1 to TRBJ2-1, with 12 bases identical to TRBD2. The CDR3 is made up of 14 amino acids. Germline V CDR1 and CDR2: SGHRS, YFSETQ. V shed 4 bases, J shed 7 bases, and the junction held 3 bases outside the gene matches. This CDR3 is CASSPGTSGNEQFF. CDR3 nucleotides: TGCGCCAGCAGCCCCGGGACTAGCGGGAATGAGCAGTTCTTC.

The chain carries TRBV11-3 and TRBJ2-5; 12 bases agree with TRBD2. V trimming: 5 bases; J trimming: 5 bases; junction bases outside the gene matches: 6. The germline gives CDR1 SGHNT, CDR2 YENEEA. This CDR3 is built from 15 residues. CDR3 protein: CASSPAGLAGETQYF. The CDR3 DNA reads as TGTGCCAGCAGCCCAGCCGGACTAGCGGGGGAGACCCAGTACTTC.

Notes on this clone: A much larger clone sits a single nucleotide away, making a read error possible. This CDR3 reads CSSSLALGVTGELFF. CDR3 bases: TGTTCCAGCAGCTTGGCTTTGGGGGTCACCGGGGAGCTGTTTTTT. The chain combines TRBV5-6 with TRBJ2-2; D is tentatively TRBD1 or TRBD2 (5 bases each). This CDR3 comprises 15 residues. Germline lookup yields CDR1 SGHDT and CDR2 YYEEEE.

This clone has ten or more counts. The rearrangement links TRBV2 to TRBJ1-2; perhaps TRBD1 as D (5 bases). This CDR3 is built from 11 residues. Germline V gene data show CDR1 as SNHLY and CDR2 as FYNNEI. V shed 6 bases and J shed 7 bases, with 9 bases lying between them. The CDR3 DNA is TGTGCCAGCAGGCCAGGGACTGGCTACACCTTC. Translated: CASRPGTGYTF.

In its sample, this clone was seen many times. This rearrangement joins TRBV12-3 or TRBV12-4 to TRBJ2-1; TRBD2 matches 13 bases. This CDR3 contains 16 residues. The V segment lost 6 bases and the J segment 6 bases; nucleotides outside the gene matches: 8. The CDR3 DNA is TGTGCCAGCAGGCCGAGGACTAGCGGGGGACGCAATGAGCAGTTCTTC. This codes for CASRPRTSGGRNEQFF.

As regards this clone: The junction departs from germline at one end; a sequencing error may be responsible. The chain recombines TRBV19 with TRBJ1-6; TRBD1 matches at 7 bases. Germline V gene lookup returns CDR1 LNHDA and CDR2 SQIVND (reference sequence). The CDR3 runs 14 residues. CDR3 nucleotides: TGTGCCAATTGTAGGGGGCAGTCCGGTTCAGCCCTCCACTTT. This translates into CANCRGQSGSALHF.

This clone was seen repeatedly, ten times or more. V and J are TRBV11-2 and TRBJ2-3; 8 nucleotides line up with TRBD2. The CDR3 runs to 18 residues. Germline V gives CDR1 SGHAT, CDR2 FQNNGV. J gave up 0 bases and V 0 bases, and 8 bases lay outside the gene matches. The CDR3, as DNA: TGTGCCAGCAGCTTAGATCCTTGGGGCGGGGGGAGCACAGATACGCAGTATTTT. Translating it yields CASSLDPWGGGSTDTQYF.

The chain joins TRBV7-3 to TRBJ2-1, with D maybe TRBD2 (5 bases). CDR3 size: 15 residues. V lost 5 bases and J 0 bases, leaving 11 bases between the germline ends. Germline-derived CDR1 and CDR2 are SGHTA and FQGTGA. The CDR3 is CASSLTRTSYNEQFF. The CDR3 DNA reads as TGTGCCAGCAGCCTTACTAGGACCTCCTACAATGAGCAGTTCTTC. Full variable domain (rest looked up from reference TRBV7-3 and TRBJ2-1): GAGVSQTPSNKVTEKGKYVELRCDPISGHTALYWYRQSLGQGPEFLIYFQGTGAADDSGLPNDRFFAVRPEGSVSTLKIQRTERGDSAVYLCASSLTRTSYNEQFFGPGTRLTVL.

About this clone itself: One junction end does not reproduce the germline sequence, and a read error may be involved. The chain recombines TRBV28 with TRBJ1-3; D is undetermined. Per the germline V gene, CDR1 is MDHEN and CDR2 is SYDVKM. There are 14 residues in the CDR3. The CDR3 reads CASSPPVSGNSIYF. The CDR3 DNA reads as TGTGCCAGCAGTCCACCTGTCTCTGGAAACTCCATATATTTT.

The table lists this clone with a few counts. The chain has TRBV7-9 and TRBJ1-1, with D tentatively TRBD1 (5 bases). V lost 5 bases, J lost 1 base, and 5 bases lay in between. CDR3 length equals 12 residues. Germline CDR1 and CDR2: SEHNR and FQNEAQ (reference sequence). CDR3 bases: TGTGCCAGCAGCCAGGGGAACACTGAAGCTTTCTTT. Translated: CASSQGNTEAFF.

This clone has more than one count but fewer than ten. The rearrangement links TRBV6-1 to TRBJ1-3; D call uncertain. This CDR3 has 12 residues. Germline values: CDR1 MNHNS, CDR2 SASEGT. Trimming took 9 bases from V and 0 from J, leaving 6 bases between them. This CDR3 is CASEISGNTIYF. The CDR3, as DNA: TGTGCCAGTGAAATCTCTGGAAACACCATATATTTT.

Sample share makes this clone medium-sized. The CDR3 region is CSARRNYEQYF. Written as DNA, the CDR3 is TGCAGTGCTAGAAGGAACTACGAGCAGTACTTC. This chain uses TRBV20-1 with TRBJ2-7; D call uncertain. Germline CDR1 DFQATT, CDR2 SNEGSKA (reference sequence). There are 11 residues in the CDR3. The V and J ends lost 2 bases and 3 bases respectively, with 5 bases between them.

Ten or more counts support this clone. The CDR3 nucleotides are TGCGCCAGCAGCCATCCGGGACTAGCGGGAGGGCCTGGGCTCGATACGCAGTATTTT. It translates to CASSHPGLAGGPGLDTQYF. This chain connects TRBV4-1 to TRBJ2-3, with 16 bases that match TRBD2. J was trimmed by 6 bases and V by 3 bases; bases with no gene match: 12. The germline CDR1 and CDR2 sequences are MGHRA and YSYEKL. The CDR3 length is 19 residues.

The chain recombines TRBV7-9 with TRBJ1-2; D not resolved. CDR3 length: 15 amino acids. Germline V gives CDR1 SEHNR, CDR2 FQNEAQ (reference sequence). V shed 2 bases and J shed 7 bases, with 17 bases lying between them. The CDR3: CASSLTDFDWGGYTF. The CDR3 DNA reads TGTGCCAGCAGCTTAACAGATTTTGACTGGGGTGGCTACACCTTC.

This clone was detected ten times or more. This sequence joins TRBV7-9 and TRBJ1-1, with TRBD1 as a possible D gene (6 bases). Trimming took 2 bases from V and 3 from J, leaving 13 bases between them. The CDR3 loop spans 15 amino acids. CDR1 and CDR2 from the germline V gene are SEHNR and FQNEAQ (reference sequence). The CDR3 region is CASSLFIQGYTEAFF. Written as DNA, the CDR3 is TGTGCCAGCAGCTTATTTATACAGGGCTACACTGAAGCTTTCTTT.

This clone is medium-sized. Here the CDR3 reads CASRDSRYEQYF. CDR3 sequence (DNA): TGTGCCAGCAGGGACAGCCGCTACGAGCAGTACTTC. The V and J genes are TRBV2 and TRBJ2-7; D is perhaps TRBD1 (6 bases). CDR1 SNHLY and CDR2 FYNNEI come from the germline V gene. V shed 6 bases and J shed 3 bases, with 9 bases lying between them. This CDR3 has 12 amino acids.

Details on this clone: One end of the junction does not line up with germline, which may come from a read error. The chain joins TRBV9 to TRBJ2-1; maybe TRBD1 (5 bases). Germline V lookup: CDR1 SGDLS, CDR2 YYNGEE. There are 16 residues in the CDR3. CDR3 sequence (DNA): TGTGCCAGCAGCGTAGATAGTAGGGGCCCCTACAATGAGCAGTTATTC. This sequence encodes CASSVDSRGPYNEQLF.

This clone was detected ten times or more. The chain joins TRBV5-1 to TRBJ2-5, with 7 bases aligning to TRBD2. Unmatched junction bases numbered 8, after V lost 2 bases and J lost 4 bases. This CDR3 has 15 amino acids. From germline, CDR1 is SGHRS and CDR2 YFSETQ. This chain's CDR3 is CASSFTAGSGETQYF. CDR3 in DNA: TGCGCCAGCAGCTTCACAGCGGGATCAGGAGAGACCCAGTACTTC. Complete variable domain (other parts from reference TRBV5-1 and TRBJ2-5): KAGVTQTPRYLIKTRGQQVTLSCSPISGHRSVSWYQQTPGQGLQFLFEYFSETQRNKGNFPGRFSGRQFSNSRSEMNVSTLELGDSALYLCASSFTAGSGETQYFGPGTRLLVL.

The rearrangement links TRBV7-3 to TRBJ2-7, with 11 nucleotides matching TRBD1. CDR3 length: 14 residues. Germline V lookup: CDR1 SGHTA, CDR2 FQGTGA. With 0 bases clipped from V and 9 bases from J, the junction kept 4 bases outside the gene matches. The CDR3 DNA is TGTGCCAGCAGCTTAACACCGGGACAGGGGGGGCAGTACTTC. Translated: CASSLTPGQGGQYF.

This clone is labeled medium-sized. The V call is TRBV6-2 or TRBV6-3, the J call TRBJ2-7, with D perhaps being TRBD1 or TRBD2 (7 bases each). The CDR3 extends over 15 amino acids. CDR1 MNHEY and CDR2 SVGEGT come from the germline V gene. The V gene lost 7 bases and the J gene lost 5 bases, with 21 bases spanning the gap. The CDR3 spells CASTEGAGDSNEQYF. In DNA form, the CDR3 reads TGTGCCAGCACCGAGGGGGCGGGAGATTCCAACGAGCAGTACTTC.

This clone was detected many times. The V gene is TRBV20-1, the J gene TRBJ2-2; TRBD2 matches at 8 bases. Per germline, CDR1 DFQATT and CDR2 SNEGSKA (reference sequence). This CDR3 comprises 14 residues. V lost 5 bases, J lost 3 bases, and 5 bases stayed unmatched. The CDR3 bases are TGCAGTGCTGACCGGGAGGGCCACACCGGGGAGCTGTTTTTT. Residues: CSADREGHTGELFF.

The rearrangement links TRBV6-4 to TRBJ1-2, with D unresolved. Germline values: CDR1 MRHNA, CDR2 SNTAGT. CDR3 length equals 18 residues. Trimming took off 7 bases at V and 1 base at J, with 25 bases between the two ends. The CDR3 DNA sequence: TGTGCCAGCATTGAAGGACCGTTTGGGCAGCTTATTAACTATGGCTACACCTTC. Its protein is CASIEGPFGQLINYGYTF.

This clone was recorded at least ten times. DNA of the CDR3: TGCAGTGCTGACCTCATGAAAGCAGATACGCAGTATTTT. Protein: CSADLMKADTQYF. The genes are TRBV20-1 and TRBJ2-3; D ambiguous. The CDR3 covers 13 residues. Germline V CDR1 and CDR2: DFQATT, SNEGSKA (reference sequence). V was clipped by 5 bases and J by 4 bases, with 13 bases between them.